A selection of T cell receptor beta chains follows, all from one sample in a study of T cells in Graves' hyperthyroidism and ophthalmopathy. TCRdb called the multiplex PCR reads again in MiXCR, with one record for every CDR3 protein. The table lists about half a million distinct CDR3 sequences, about 20% of them singletons. The source material was blood. All receptors come from a man aged 18 to 29 with Graves' hyperthyroidism. Each CDR3 is given with its conserved first and last residue. Each record gives: CDR3 protein, CDR3 DNA, clone size, V gene, D gene, CDR3 length, J gene. D genes are given only for firm matches. Clone size is stated in some rows and not others, as once, few, many or a class when expanded.

CDR3aa: CASSLETGGTYEQYF; CDR3nt: TGCGCCAGCAGCTTGGAGACAGGGGGAACGTACGAGCAGTACTTC; abundance: many; v_gene: TRBV5-1; d_gene: TRBD1; len: 15; j_gene: TRBJ2-7
CDR3aa: CASRRDIVKYEQYF; CDR3nt: TGTGCCAGCAGAAGGGACATCGTGAAGTACGAGCAGTACTTC; abundance: many; v_gene: TRBV6-5; d_gene: NA; len: 14; j_gene: TRBJ2-7
CDR3aa: CASSRGQTNTGELFF; CDR3nt: TGTGCCAGCAGCAGGGGACAGACGAACACCGGGGAGCTGTTTTTT; abundance: few; v_gene: TRBV7-6; d_gene: TRBD1; len: 15; j_gene: TRBJ2-2
CDR3aa: CAARGGGWTQYF; CDR3nt: TGTGCCGCTCGTGGGGGAGGCTGGACCCAGTACTTC; abundance: NA; v_gene: TRBV10-3; d_gene: NA; len: 12; j_gene: TRBJ2-5
CDR3aa: CASSFRQGNAKNIQYF; CDR3nt: TGCGCCAGCAGCTTTAGACAGGGGAACGCCAAAAACATTCAGTACTTC; abundance: few; v_gene: TRBV5-1; d_gene: TRBD1; len: 16; j_gene: TRBJ2-4
CDR3aa: CASSLHPGTSGHYEQYF; CDR3nt: TGTGCCAGCAGCCTCCATCCCGGGACTAGCGGACACTACGAGCAGTACTTC; abundance: few; v_gene: TRBV7-4; d_gene: TRBD2; len: 17; j_gene: TRBJ2-7
CDR3aa: CASSLADRGMEGTEAFF; CDR3nt: TGTGCCAGCAGCTTAGCAGACAGGGGGATGGAGGGCACTGAAGCTTTCTTT; abundance: NA; v_gene: TRBV11-1; d_gene: TRBD1; len: 17; j_gene: TRBJ1-1
CDR3aa: CASSQPVSPYEQYF; CDR3nt: TGTGCCAGCAGCCAACCAGTGAGCCCCTACGAGCAGTACTTC; abundance: many; v_gene: TRBV11-2; d_gene: NA; len: 14; j_gene: TRBJ2-7
CDR3aa: CASRGQGAGDYGYTF; CDR3nt: TGTGCCAGCAGGGGACAGGGGGCGGGGGACTATGGCTACACCTTC; abundance: many; v_gene: TRBV6-1; d_gene: TRBD1; len: 15; j_gene: TRBJ1-2
CDR3aa: CASSLKQGANYGYTF; CDR3nt: TGTGCCAGCAGTTTAAAACAGGGGGCCAACTATGGCTACACCTTC; abundance: NA; v_gene: TRBV12-3/TRBV12-4; d_gene: TRBD1; len: 15; j_gene: TRBJ1-2
CDR3aa: CASGTGAVSYGYTF; CDR3nt: TGTGCCAGCGGAACAGGGGCAGTGTCCTATGGCTACACCTTC; abundance: many; v_gene: TRBV12-3/TRBV12-4; d_gene: TRBD1; len: 14; j_gene: TRBJ1-2
CDR3aa: CASSYSAEGELFF; CDR3nt: TGTGCCAGCAGTTACTCTGCGGAGGGGGAGCTGTTTTTT; abundance: NA; v_gene: TRBV6-5; d_gene: NA; len: 13; j_gene: TRBJ2-2
CDR3aa: CASSPSQGRNTEAFF; CDR3nt: TGTGCCAGCAGCCCATCCCAGGGGCGGAACACTGAAGCTTTCTTT; abundance: many; v_gene: TRBV9; d_gene: NA; len: 15; j_gene: TRBJ1-1
CDR3aa: CASSPRATHGAFHQPQHF; CDR3nt: TGTGCCAGCAGCCCTCGGGCCACCCACGGAGCTTTCCATCAGCCCCAGCATTTT; abundance: many; v_gene: TRBV14; d_gene: NA; len: 18; j_gene: TRBJ1-5
CDR3aa: CASSQYRGASQPQHF; CDR3nt: TGTGCCAGCAGCCAATACAGGGGTGCGAGTCAGCCCCAGCATTTT; abundance: many; v_gene: TRBV4-2; d_gene: TRBD1; len: 15; j_gene: TRBJ1-5
CDR3aa: CASSYGSNYEQYF; CDR3nt: TGTGCCAGCAGTTACGGGTCTAACTACGAGCAGTACTTC; abundance: many; v_gene: TRBV6-5; d_gene: NA; len: 13; j_gene: TRBJ2-7
CDR3aa: CARPFCLRNTIYF; CDR3nt: TGTGCCAGACCTTTCTGTCTTCGAAACACCATATATTTT; abundance: many; v_gene: TRBV27; d_gene: NA; len: 13; j_gene: TRBJ1-3
CDR3aa: CASSKPGLYEQYF; CDR3nt: TGTGCCAGCAGTAAACCGGGACTCTACGAGCAGTACTTC; abundance: many; v_gene: TRBV6-2/TRBV6-3; d_gene: NA; len: 13; j_gene: TRBJ2-7
CDR3aa: CASSSLDREYYGYTF; CDR3nt: TGTGCCAGCAGCTCTTTGGACAGGGAATACTATGGCTACACCTTC; abundance: many; v_gene: TRBV7-9; d_gene: TRBD1; len: 15; j_gene: TRBJ1-2
CDR3aa: CASSLEARGTYEQYF; CDR3nt: TGTGCCAGCAGCTTAGAAGCCAGGGGCACCTACGAGCAGTACTTC; abundance: NA; v_gene: TRBV11-2; d_gene: NA; len: 15; j_gene: TRBJ2-7
CDR3aa: CSARLIYEQYF; CDR3nt: TGCAGTGCTAGACTTATCTACGAGCAGTACTTC; abundance: NA; v_gene: TRBV20-1; d_gene: NA; len: 11; j_gene: TRBJ2-7
CDR3aa: CASSPVTGTLPYEQYF; CDR3nt: TGCGCCAGCAGCCCGGTCACCGGGACTCTTCCCTACGAGCAGTACTTC; abundance: many; v_gene: TRBV5-1; d_gene: NA; len: 16; j_gene: TRBJ2-7
CDR3aa: CDSSFSKNTEAFF; CDR3nt: TGCGACAGCAGCTTTAGCAAGAACACTGAAGCTTTCTTT; abundance: few; v_gene: TRBV5-1; d_gene: NA; len: 13; j_gene: TRBJ1-1
CDR3aa: CASSYSSTSGGAYEQYF; CDR3nt: TGTGCCAGCAGTTACTCGAGTACTAGCGGGGGGGCCTACGAGCAGTACTTC; abundance: many; v_gene: TRBV6-5; d_gene: TRBD2; len: 17; j_gene: TRBJ2-7
CDR3aa: CAWSDRDRGVRETQYF; CDR3nt: TGTGCCTGGAGTGACCGGGACAGGGGAGTTCGGGAGACCCAGTACTTC; abundance: NA; v_gene: TRBV30; d_gene: TRBD1; len: 16; j_gene: TRBJ2-5
CDR3aa: CASSDHAASANTGELFF; CDR3nt: TGTGCCAGCAGTGACCACGCGGCTTCTGCGAACACCGGGGAGCTGTTTTTT; abundance: NA; v_gene: TRBV6-4; d_gene: NA; len: 17; j_gene: TRBJ2-2
CDR3aa: CASSPNSGGWNIQYF; CDR3nt: TGCGCCAGCAGCCCCAACTCCGGGGGGTGGAACATTCAGTACTTC; abundance: NA; v_gene: TRBV4-1; d_gene: TRBD2; len: 15; j_gene: TRBJ2-4
CDR3aa: CASSLGRTYTGELFF; CDR3nt: TGTGCCAGCAGTTTAGGGAGGACCTACACCGGGGAGCTGTTTTTT; abundance: many; v_gene: TRBV12-3/TRBV12-4; d_gene: NA; len: 15; j_gene: TRBJ2-2
CDR3aa: CASSNRDQGVEQYF; CDR3nt: TGTGCCAGCAGCAACCGGGACCAGGGAGTCGAGCAGTACTTC; abundance: NA; v_gene: TRBV7-2; d_gene: NA; len: 14; j_gene: TRBJ2-7
CDR3aa: CSATSPGLHYEQYF; CDR3nt: TGCAGTGCTACTTCACCGGGACTCCACTACGAGCAGTACTTC; abundance: few; v_gene: TRBV20-1; d_gene: NA; len: 14; j_gene: TRBJ2-7
CDR3aa: CAWSPGLNQETQYF; CDR3nt: TGTGCCTGGAGTCCGGGACTGAATCAAGAGACCCAGTACTTC; abundance: NA; v_gene: TRBV30; d_gene: NA; len: 14; j_gene: TRBJ2-5